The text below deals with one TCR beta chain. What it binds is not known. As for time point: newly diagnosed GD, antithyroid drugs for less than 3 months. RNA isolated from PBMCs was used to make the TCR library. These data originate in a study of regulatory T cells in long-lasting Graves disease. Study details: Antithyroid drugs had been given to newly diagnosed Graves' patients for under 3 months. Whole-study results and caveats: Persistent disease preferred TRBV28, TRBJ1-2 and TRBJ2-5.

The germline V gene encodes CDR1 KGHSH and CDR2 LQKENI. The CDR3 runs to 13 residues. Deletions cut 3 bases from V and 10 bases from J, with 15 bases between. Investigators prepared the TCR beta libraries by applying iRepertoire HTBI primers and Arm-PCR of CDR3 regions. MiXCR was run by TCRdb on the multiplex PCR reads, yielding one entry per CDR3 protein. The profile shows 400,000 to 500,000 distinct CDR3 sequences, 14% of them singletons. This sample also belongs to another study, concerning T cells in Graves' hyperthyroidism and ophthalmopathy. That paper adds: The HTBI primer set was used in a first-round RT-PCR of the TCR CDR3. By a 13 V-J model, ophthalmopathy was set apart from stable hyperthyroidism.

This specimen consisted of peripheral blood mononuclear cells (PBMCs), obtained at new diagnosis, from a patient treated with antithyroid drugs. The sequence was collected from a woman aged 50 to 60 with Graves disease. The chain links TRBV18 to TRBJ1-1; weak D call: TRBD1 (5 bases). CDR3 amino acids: CASSPSRDPGAFF. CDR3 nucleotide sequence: TGTGCCAGCTCACCCTCCAGGGATCCGGGAGCTTTCTTT.